This T cell receptor (beta chain) comes out of a study of glioma-infiltrating T cells. The iRepertoire nested amplicon-rescue multiplex PCR amplified TCR alpha and beta CDR3s from RNA. For one-step reverse transcription and amplification, roughly 100-400 ng of tissue mRNA or PBMC total RNA was used. MiXCR, applied by TCRdb to the multiplex PCR reads, yields one record per CDR3 protein. The sample carries 84,000 or so distinct CDR3 sequences, approximately 22% recorded once. This clonotype was picked up many times. Material for sequencing was glioma tissue, nonneoplastic brain tissue, or PBMCs (not recorded which). The sequence came from a human donor with low-grade glioma or glioblastoma, undergoing nonglioma brain surgery, or in good health (not recorded which).

Here the CDR3 DNA reads TGTGCCAGCAGATGGGACAGGGGTACGGCTGGAAACACCATATATTTT. Translating it yields CASRWDRGTAGNTIYF. The chain carries TRBV2 and TRBJ1-3, with 10 bases fitting TRBD1. The CDR3 totals 16 residues. The V gene's germline CDR1 is SNHLY and CDR2 FYNNEI. The J segment lost 2 bases and the V segment lost 6 bases, leaving 7 bases of the junction unmatched.